This T cell receptor (beta chain) emerged from a study of spatial heterogeneity in lung cancer. Study at large: Matched bulk RNA-seq provided a T cell module score, and TCR transcript counts in tumor regions correlated strongly with it. Study-wide results and limits: Coverage of tumor T cells was estimated at approximately 7% for alpha chains and under 15% for beta chains. Expanded alpha and beta TCR counts within tumors tracked tumor mutation counts.

As to time point: sample taken at primary tumor resection. As regards this clonotype: Its antigen is not identified.

Every TCR cDNA molecule carried a tag that served as a unique molecular identifier. MiXCR, run by TCRdb on the 5' RACE reads, gives a single entry per CDR3 protein. The sample holds around 13,000 distinct CDR3 sequences, approximately 7% seen once. The germline V gene encodes CDR1 SGHNT and CDR2 YYREEE (reference sequence). V lost 0 bases to trimming and J lost 7 bases; unmatched junction nucleotides: 11. The CDR3 contains 17 residues. The J gene is TRBJ2-4, the V gene TRBV5-4; TRBD2 matches 9 bases. This clonotype originated in a female donor with early-stage non-small cell lung cancer. This specimen consisted of lung tumor tissue, obtained at surgery. DNA of the CDR3: TGTGCCAGCAGCTTGGGTAGCGGGAGCGGGCTGCGGAACATTCAGTACTTC. This codes for CASSLGSGSGLRNIQYF.